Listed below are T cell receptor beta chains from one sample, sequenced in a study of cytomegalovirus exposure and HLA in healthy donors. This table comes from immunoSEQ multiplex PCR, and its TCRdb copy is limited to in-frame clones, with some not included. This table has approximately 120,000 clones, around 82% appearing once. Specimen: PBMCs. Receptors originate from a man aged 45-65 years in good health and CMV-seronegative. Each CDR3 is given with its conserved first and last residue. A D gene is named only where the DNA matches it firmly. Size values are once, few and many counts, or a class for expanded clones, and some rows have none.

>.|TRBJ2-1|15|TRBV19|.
TGTGCCAGTAGTCCCCGGGGGCGGGAGTACAATGAGCAGTTCTTC
CASSPRGREYNEQFF
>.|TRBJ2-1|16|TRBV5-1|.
TGCGCCAGCAGCTTGAGCCCTGGGCCCAAAGGAAATGAGCAGTTCTTC
CASSLSPGPKGNEQFF
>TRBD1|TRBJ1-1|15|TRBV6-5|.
TGTGCCAGCAGCCAAGACAGGGGACTAAACACTGAAGCTTTCTTT
CASSQDRGLNTEAFF
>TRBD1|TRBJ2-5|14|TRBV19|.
TGTGCCAGTAGTCGCGGACAGGGGTGGGAGACCCAGTACTTC
CASSRGQGWETQYF
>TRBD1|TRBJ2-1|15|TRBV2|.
TGTGCCAGCAGCGCAGAGGGTACAGGGGGCAATGAGCAGTTCTTC
CASSAEGTGGNEQFF
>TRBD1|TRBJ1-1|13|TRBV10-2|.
TGCGCCAGCAGAGGACAGGCGAACACTGAAGCTTTCTTT
CASRGQANTEAFF
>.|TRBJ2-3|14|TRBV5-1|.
TGCGCCAGCAGCTTGGCGGGAGCAGGTGATACGCAGTATTTT
CASSLAGAGDTQYF
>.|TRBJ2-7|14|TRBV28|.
TGTGCCAGCAGCCCTTCTCTCACATCCTACGAGCAGTACTTC
CASSPSLTSYEQYF
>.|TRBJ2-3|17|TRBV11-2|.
TGTGCCAGCAGCTTAGAGGGCCAGAACTGGGGCACAGATACGCAGTATTTT
CASSLEGQNWGTDTQYF
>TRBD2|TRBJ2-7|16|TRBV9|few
TGTGCCAGCAGCTCAGGGACTAGCGGGAGAATATACGAGCAGTACTTC
CASSSGTSGRIYEQYF
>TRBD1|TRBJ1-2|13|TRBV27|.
TGTGCCAGCAGTTCCGGACAGGGGTATGGCTACACCTTC
CASSSGQGYGYTF
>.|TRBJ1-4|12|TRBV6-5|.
TGTGCCAGCAGTTACCAGGGTGGAAAACTGTTTTTT
CASSYQGGKLFF
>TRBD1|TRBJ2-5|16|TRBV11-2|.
TGTGCCAGCAGCTCCGGGACAGGGGGGTACCAAGAGACCCAGTACTTC
CASSSGTGGYQETQYF
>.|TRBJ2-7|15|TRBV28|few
TGTGCCAGCAGGTATCGAACCGAGGAATACTACGAGCAGTACTTC
CASRYRTEEYYEQYF
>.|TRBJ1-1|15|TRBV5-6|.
TGTGCCAGCAGCCTGGCGGGGGTAGGCAGAACTGAAGCTTTCTTT
CASSLAGVGRTEAFF
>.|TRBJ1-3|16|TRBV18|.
TGTGCCAGCTCACCAAGTCTGACATCGTCAGGAAACACCATATATTTT
CASSPSLTSSGNTIYF
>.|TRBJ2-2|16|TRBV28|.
TGTGCCAGCAGTTCCCTCTACCTCAGGGTCACCGGGGAGCTGTTTTTT
CASSSLYLRVTGELFF
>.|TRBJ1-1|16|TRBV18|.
TGTGCCAGCTCACCAGCCAGGAAAAACCACGGCACTGAAGCTTTCTTT
CASSPARKNHGTEAFF
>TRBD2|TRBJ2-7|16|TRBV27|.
TGTGCCAGCAGTTCGGCGCTAGCGGGAGGGTTCCACGAGCAGTACTTC
CASSSALAGGFHEQYF
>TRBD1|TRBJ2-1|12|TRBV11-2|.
TGTGCCAGCAGCTTTACAGGGGTCGAGCAGTTCTTC
CASSFTGVEQFF
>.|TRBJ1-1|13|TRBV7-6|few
TGTGCCAGCAGCCCCAGTCAGGGAACTGAAGCTTTCTTT
CASSPSQGTEAFF
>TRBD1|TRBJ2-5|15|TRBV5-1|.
TGCGCCAGCAGCTTCGCAGGGGGCGCCGGGGAGACCCAGTACTTC
CASSFAGGAGETQYF
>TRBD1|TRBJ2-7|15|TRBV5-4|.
TGTGCCAGCAGCCCCGGACAGGGGGCGTATTACGAGCAGTACTTC
CASSPGQGAYYEQYF
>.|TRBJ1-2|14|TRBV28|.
TGTGCCAGCCAAAACTCACAGGGAAACTATGGCTACACCTTC
CASQNSQGNYGYTF
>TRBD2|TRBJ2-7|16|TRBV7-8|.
TGTGCCAGCAGCTTAGCGGATACTAGCGGGAGGGGCGAGCAGTACTTC
CASSLADTSGRGEQYF
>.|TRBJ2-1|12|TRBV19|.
TGTGCCAGTAGTATGACCGGGAGAGAGCAGTTCTTC
CASSMTGREQFF
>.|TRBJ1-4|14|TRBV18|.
TGTGCCAGCTCACCGGGCAGACGTAATGAAAAACTGTTTTTT
CASSPGRRNEKLFF
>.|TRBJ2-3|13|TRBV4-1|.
TGCGCCAGCAGCCAAGAAGGACAGAATACGCAGTATTTT
CASSQEGQNTQYF